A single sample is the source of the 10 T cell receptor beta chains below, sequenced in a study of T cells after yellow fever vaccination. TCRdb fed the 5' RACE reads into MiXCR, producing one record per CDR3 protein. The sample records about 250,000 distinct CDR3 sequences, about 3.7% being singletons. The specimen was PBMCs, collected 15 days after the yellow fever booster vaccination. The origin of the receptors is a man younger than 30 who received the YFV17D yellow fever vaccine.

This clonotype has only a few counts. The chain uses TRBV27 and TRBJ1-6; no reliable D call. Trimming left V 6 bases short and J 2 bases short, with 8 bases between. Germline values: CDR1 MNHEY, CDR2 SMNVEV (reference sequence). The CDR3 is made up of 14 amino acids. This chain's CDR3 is CASRAGTYNSPLHF. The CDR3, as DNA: TGTGCCAGCAGAGCAGGAACCTATAATTCACCCCTCCACTTT.

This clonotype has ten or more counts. For the CDR3, the DNA is TGCAGTGCTAGACGGGGGGGTGGCACAGATACGCAGTATTTT. It codes for CSARRGGGTDTQYF. The genes are TRBV20-1 and TRBJ2-3; 8 bases are shared with TRBD2. J was trimmed by 1 base and V by 2 bases; bases with no gene match: 2. The CDR3 totals 14 residues. Germline V CDR1 and CDR2: DFQATT, SNEGSKA (reference sequence).

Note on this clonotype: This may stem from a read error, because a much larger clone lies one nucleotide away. CDR3 residues: CASSLYHGAGYTF. DNA of the CDR3: TGTGCCAGCAGCTTATATCATGGCGCAGGCTACACCTTC. This chain links TRBV11-1 with TRBJ1-2; D not certain. Per germline, CDR1 SGHAT and CDR2 FQDESV (reference sequence). The CDR3 is made up of 13 amino acids. The V and J ends lost 2 bases and 8 bases respectively, with 12 bases between them.

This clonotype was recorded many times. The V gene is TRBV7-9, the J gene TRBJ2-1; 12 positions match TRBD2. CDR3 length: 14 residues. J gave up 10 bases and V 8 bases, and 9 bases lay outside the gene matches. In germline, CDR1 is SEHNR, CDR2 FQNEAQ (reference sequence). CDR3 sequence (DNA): TGTGCCAGCGCCCCTAGCGGGGGGGTGAGCGAGCAGTTCTTC. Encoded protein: CASAPSGGVSEQFF.

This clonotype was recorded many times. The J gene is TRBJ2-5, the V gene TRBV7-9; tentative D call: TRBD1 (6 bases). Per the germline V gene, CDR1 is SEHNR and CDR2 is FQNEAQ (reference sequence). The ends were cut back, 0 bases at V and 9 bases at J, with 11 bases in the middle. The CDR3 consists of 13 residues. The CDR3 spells CASSLASPGAQYF. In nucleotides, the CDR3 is TGTGCCAGCAGCTTAGCCTCGCCAGGGGCCCAGTACTTC.

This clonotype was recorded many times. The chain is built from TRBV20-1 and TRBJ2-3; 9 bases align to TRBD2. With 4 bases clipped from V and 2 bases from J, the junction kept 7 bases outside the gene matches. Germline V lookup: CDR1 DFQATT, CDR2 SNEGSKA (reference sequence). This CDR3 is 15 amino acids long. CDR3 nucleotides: TGCAGTGCTACCTTCCGACTAGCGGACACAGATACGCAGTATTTT. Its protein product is CSATFRLADTDTQYF.

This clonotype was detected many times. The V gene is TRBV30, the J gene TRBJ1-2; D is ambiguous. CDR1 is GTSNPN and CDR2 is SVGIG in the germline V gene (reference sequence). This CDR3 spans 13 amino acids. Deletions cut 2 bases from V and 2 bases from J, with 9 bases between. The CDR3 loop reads CAWSWSFNYGYTF. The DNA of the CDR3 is TGTGCCTGGAGTTGGAGCTTCAACTATGGCTACACCTTC.

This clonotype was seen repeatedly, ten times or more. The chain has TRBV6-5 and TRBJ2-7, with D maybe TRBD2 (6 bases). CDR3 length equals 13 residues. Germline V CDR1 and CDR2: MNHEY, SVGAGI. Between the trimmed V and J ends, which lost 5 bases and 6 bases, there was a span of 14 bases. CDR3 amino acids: CASSPYVGGEQYF. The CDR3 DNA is TGTGCCAGCAGTCCCTATGTGGGGGGCGAGCAGTACTTC.

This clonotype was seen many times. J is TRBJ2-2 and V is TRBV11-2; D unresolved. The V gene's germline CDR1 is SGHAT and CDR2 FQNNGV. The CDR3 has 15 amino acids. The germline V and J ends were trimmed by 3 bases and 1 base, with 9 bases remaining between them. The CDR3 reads CASSFFRRNTGELFF. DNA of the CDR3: TGTGCCAGCAGCTTTTTCCGGAGGAACACCGGGGAGCTGTTTTTT.

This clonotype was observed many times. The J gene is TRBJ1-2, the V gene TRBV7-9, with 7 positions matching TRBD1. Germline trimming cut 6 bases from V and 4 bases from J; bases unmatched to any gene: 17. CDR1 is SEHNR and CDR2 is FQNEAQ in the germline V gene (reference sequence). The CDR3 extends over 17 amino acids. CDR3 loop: CASSSNAGTAESYGYTF. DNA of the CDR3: TGTGCCAGCAGTTCTAACGCAGGGACAGCAGAATCCTATGGCTACACCTTC.